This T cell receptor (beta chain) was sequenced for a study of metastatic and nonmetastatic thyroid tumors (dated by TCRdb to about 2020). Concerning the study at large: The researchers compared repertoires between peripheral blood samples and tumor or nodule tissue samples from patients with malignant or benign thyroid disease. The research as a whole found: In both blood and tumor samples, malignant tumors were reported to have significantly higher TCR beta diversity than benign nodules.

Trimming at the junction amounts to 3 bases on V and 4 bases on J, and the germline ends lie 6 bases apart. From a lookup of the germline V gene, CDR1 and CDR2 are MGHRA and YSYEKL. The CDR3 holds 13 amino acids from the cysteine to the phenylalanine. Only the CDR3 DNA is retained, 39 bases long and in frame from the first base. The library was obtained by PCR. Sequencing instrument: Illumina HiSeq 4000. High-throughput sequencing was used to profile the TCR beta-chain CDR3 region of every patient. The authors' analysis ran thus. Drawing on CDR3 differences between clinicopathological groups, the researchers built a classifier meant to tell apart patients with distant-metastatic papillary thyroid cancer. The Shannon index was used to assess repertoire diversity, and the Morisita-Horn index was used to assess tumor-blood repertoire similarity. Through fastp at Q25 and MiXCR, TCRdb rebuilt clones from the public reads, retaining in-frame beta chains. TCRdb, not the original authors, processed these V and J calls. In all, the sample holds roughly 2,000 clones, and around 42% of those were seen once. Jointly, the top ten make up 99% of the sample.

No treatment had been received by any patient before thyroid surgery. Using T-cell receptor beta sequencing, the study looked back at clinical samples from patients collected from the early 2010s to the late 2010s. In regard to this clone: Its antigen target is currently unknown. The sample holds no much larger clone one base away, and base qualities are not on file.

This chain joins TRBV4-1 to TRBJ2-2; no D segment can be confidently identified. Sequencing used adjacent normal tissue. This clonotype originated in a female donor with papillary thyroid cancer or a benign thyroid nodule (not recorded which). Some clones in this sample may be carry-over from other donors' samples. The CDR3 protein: CASSHTVTGELFF. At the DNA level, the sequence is TGCGCCAGCAGCCACACAGTCACCGGGGAGCTGTTTTTT.